This T cell receptor (beta chain) was documented in a study of control samples from healthy donors and cancer patients (dated by TCRdb to the early 2020s). Library preparation used the immunoSEQ multiplex PCR assay. TCRdb's version of the immuneACCESS table is confined to in-frame rearrangements and falls short of the full clone set. An unresolved V gene accounts for under half of the shortfall where checked; the remainder is of unknown origin. The table for this sample lists just under 100,000 clones; approximately 95% of them were counted only once. The top ten clones comprise over 8% of the sample. Comment on this clone: Its antigen is not yet known. Qualities for individual bases were not recorded, and no much larger clone is one base off.

The sequence was collected from a man aged 18 to 30 in good health. Sequenced input: blood.

CDR3 region: CASSLSGVGRTDYGYTF. The DNA is as follows: TGTGCCAGCAGTTTATCAGGCGTTGGTCGAACTGACTATGGCTACACCTTC. This chain joins TRBV28 to TRBJ1-2; the D gene cannot be resolved reliably. CDR1 and CDR2, per the germline V gene, are MDHEN and SYDVKM. V is reduced by 1 base and J by 3 bases, leaving a spacing of 18 bases between them. Counted from cysteine to phenylalanine, this CDR3 has 17 amino acids. Just CDR3 DNA is preserved here, 51 bases in frame from base 1.